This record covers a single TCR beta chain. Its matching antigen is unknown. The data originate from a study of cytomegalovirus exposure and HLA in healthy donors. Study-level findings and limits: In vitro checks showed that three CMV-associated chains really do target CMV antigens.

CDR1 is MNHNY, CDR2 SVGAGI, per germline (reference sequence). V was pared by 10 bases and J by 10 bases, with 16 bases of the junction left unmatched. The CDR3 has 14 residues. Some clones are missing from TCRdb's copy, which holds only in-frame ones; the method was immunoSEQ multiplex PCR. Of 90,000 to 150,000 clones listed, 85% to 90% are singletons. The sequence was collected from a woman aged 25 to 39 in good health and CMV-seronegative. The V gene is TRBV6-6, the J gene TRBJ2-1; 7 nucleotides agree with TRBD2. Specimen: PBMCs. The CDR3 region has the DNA TGTGCCACCGTCAAGTCGGCGGGGGTAGGGGAGCAGTTCTTC. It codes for CATVKSAGVGEQFF.